The 15 T cell receptor beta chains in this list originate from one sample, sequenced in a study of vaccination and CD4 T cells after COVID-19. The assay that was used to sequence DNA from cultured CD4+ T cells was the Oncomine TCR Beta short-read assay. TCRdb reanalysed the PCR reads using MiXCR and keeps one entry per CDR3 protein. This table holds about 16,000 distinct CDR3 sequences, around 50% found once. Their antigen targets remain unknown. The treatment here: roughly 11-day PBMC culture with coronavirus spike peptide pools or control peptides (ViraFEST assay). Sequencing was performed on CD4+ T cells from blood, cultured in vitro, taken before SARS-CoV-2 vaccination. Receptor source: a human donor who had recovered from COVID-19.

This chain joins TRBV28 and TRBJ2-3; tentatively, D is TRBD2 (5 bases). Germline lookup yields CDR1 MDHEN and CDR2 SYDVKM. The V end was cut by 8 bases, the J end by 2 bases, with 11 bases between. This CDR3 comprises 13 residues. This CDR3 is CASGGRVTDTQYF. The CDR3 coding sequence is TGTGCCAGCGGAGGCCGCGTCACAGATACGCAGTATTTT.

This chain joins TRBV30 and TRBJ2-1, with D possibly being TRBD2 (6 bases). The V gene lost 3 bases and the J gene lost 0 bases, with 12 bases spanning the gap. Germline-derived CDR1 and CDR2 are GTSNPN and SVGIG (reference sequence). The length of the CDR3 is 15 residues. The CDR3 DNA sequence: TGTGCCTGGAGCGGACGCGGGGTCTCCTACAATGAGCAGTTCTTC. This translates into CAWSGRGVSYNEQFF.

The V and J genes are TRBV19 and TRBJ2-6, with 7 bases identical to TRBD1. V was clipped by 5 bases and J by 4 bases; unmatched bases: 11. Germline lookup yields CDR1 LNHDA and CDR2 SQIVND (reference sequence). The CDR3 is 17 amino acids. CDR3 sequence reads: CASSARTTGSGANVLTF. CDR3 sequence (DNA): TGTGCCAGTAGTGCCCGAACGACAGGGAGCGGGGCCAACGTCCTGACTTTC.

This chain's CDR3 is CASTIAGGSSYNEQFF. The CDR3 DNA reads TGTGCCAGCACAATAGCGGGAGGGAGCTCCTACAATGAGCAGTTCTTC. The chain uses TRBV7-2 and TRBJ2-1, with 11 bases matching TRBD2. The J segment lost 0 bases and the V segment lost 7 bases, leaving 5 bases of the junction unmatched. Per the germline V gene, CDR1 is SGHTA and CDR2 is FQGNSA. The CDR3 extends over 16 amino acids.

The V and J genes are TRBV5-1 and TRBJ2-1, with 13 bases fitting TRBD2. J was trimmed by 0 bases and V by 4 bases; bases with no gene match: 4. CDR1 and CDR2 (germline): SGHRS, YFSETQ. This CDR3 region has 17 residues. Written as DNA, the CDR3 is TGCGCCAGCAGCCCATGGACTAGCGGGAGCTCCTACAATGAGCAGTTCTTC. This sequence encodes CASSPWTSGSSYNEQFF.

The rearrangement uses TRBV2 and TRBJ1-6; D not resolved. Germline CDR1 SNHLY, CDR2 FYNNEI. The CDR3 contains 15 residues. V lost 6 bases to trimming and J lost 0 bases, with 9 bases between them. The CDR3 protein is CASRAGISYNSPLHF. CDR3 coding DNA: TGTGCCAGCAGAGCCGGGATCTCCTATAATTCACCCCTCCACTTT.

This clonotype has a handful of counts. This sequence joins TRBV28 and TRBJ2-7; D call uncertain. Germline loops: CDR1 MDHEN, CDR2 SYDVKM. The CDR3 length is 12 residues. V lost 6 bases to trimming and J lost 3 bases, with 9 bases between them. The CDR3 reads CASRTKDYEQYF. CDR3 DNA: TGTGCCAGCAGAACAAAAGACTACGAGCAGTACTTC.

The sample holds a few counts of this clonotype. The CDR3 loop reads CSARSGGANYNSPLHF. The CDR3 bases are TGCAGTGCTAGGAGCGGCGGGGCGAATTATAATTCACCCCTCCACTTT. The chain links TRBV20-1 to TRBJ1-6; TRBD1 is a possible D gene (5 bases). V lost 3 bases to trimming and J lost 4 bases, with 16 bases between them. The germline V gene has CDR1 DFQATT and CDR2 SNEGSKA (reference sequence). There are 16 residues in the CDR3.

This clonotype has just a few counts. The chain carries TRBV7-3 and TRBJ2-5; D tentatively fits TRBD1 or TRBD2 (5 bases each). V lost 1 base, J lost 4 bases, and 7 bases lay in between. CDR1 is SGHTA, CDR2 FQGTGA, per germline. The CDR3 runs to 13 residues. The CDR3 bases are TGTGCCAGCAGCTTAATTGGGGGAGAGACCCAGTACTTC. Its translation is CASSLIGGETQYF.

This clonotype was counted a few times. The rearrangement links TRBV7-9 to TRBJ1-2, with TRBD1 matching over 12 bases. After removal of 5 bases from V and 0 bases from J, the junction contained 7 bases not matched to a gene. The V gene's germline CDR1 is SEHNR and CDR2 FQNEAQ (reference sequence). This CDR3 has 17 amino acids. Here the CDR3 reads CASSLGTGGSANYGYTF. The CDR3 DNA follows: TGTGCCAGCAGCCTCGGGACAGGGGGCTCGGCTAACTATGGCTACACCTTC.

V and J are TRBV7-3 and TRBJ2-1; TRBD2 might be the D (5 bases). The germline gives CDR1 SGHTA, CDR2 FQGTGA. The CDR3 runs to 15 residues. The ends were cut back, 4 bases at V and 0 bases at J, with 10 bases in the middle. CDR3 sequence (DNA): TGTGCCAGCAGCTATAGCGCCAGCTCCTACAATGAGCAGTTCTTC. It translates to CASSYSASSYNEQFF.

In its sample, this clonotype was seen a few times. The rearrangement links TRBV30 to TRBJ1-2; 8 bases match TRBD1. Trimming at V came to 0 bases and at J to 10 bases, leaving 7 bases not matched to a gene. Germline CDR1 reads GTSNPN; CDR2 reads SVGIG (reference sequence). The CDR3 totals 13 residues. The CDR3 sequence: CAWSVLDRGDYTF. DNA of the CDR3: TGTGCCTGGAGTGTCCTTGACAGGGGTGACTACACCTTC.

This clonotype came up a few times. The V call is TRBV10-3, the J call TRBJ1-2; D might be TRBD1 (6 bases). This CDR3 spans 12 amino acids. Trimming took off 8 bases at V and 8 bases at J, with 15 bases between the two ends. Germline V gene lookup returns CDR1 ENHRY and CDR2 SYGVKD. As DNA, the CDR3 is TGTGCCATCTCGGGGGGCTCGGACGGCTACACCTTC. It yields the protein CAISGGSDGYTF.

This clonotype appeared a few times. This chain connects TRBV19 to TRBJ2-7; 7 bases line up with TRBD1. The length of the CDR3 is 13 residues. With 4 bases clipped from V and 1 base from J, the junction kept 1 base outside the gene matches. Germline V gene sequence: CDR1 LNHDA, CDR2 SQIVND (reference sequence). The CDR3 DNA reads TGTGCCAGTAGTAGGGGACAGTCCTACGAGCAGTACTTC. Translation: CASSRGQSYEQYF.

The chain recombines TRBV6-2 or TRBV6-3 with TRBJ2-7; D is possibly TRBD1 or TRBD2 (6 bases each). The V gene lost 2 bases and the J gene lost 2 bases, with 16 bases spanning the gap. Germline assignment: CDR1 MNHEY and CDR2 SVGEGT. The CDR3 runs to 16 residues. CDR3 residues: CASSYPRGPRTYEQYF. The CDR3, as DNA: TGTGCCAGCAGTTACCCCCGGGGGCCGAGAACCTACGAGCAGTACTTC.